The clone carrying this T cell receptor beta chain was counted only a few times. The target antigen is unknown. The V gene's germline CDR1 is SGHAT and CDR2 FQNNGV. V was pared by 1 base and J by 2 bases, with 3 bases of the junction left unmatched. This CDR3 has 15 amino acids. The primer mix had 60 Vbeta and 13 Jbeta primers. Sequencing was performed with immunoSEQ multiplex PCR; in TCRdb, only in-frame clones are kept and a portion is missing. There are about 120,000 clones in the sample; approximately 80% occur only once, and approximately 2% lies in the top ten. The sample is drawn from a study of cytomegalovirus exposure and HLA in healthy donors. Overall study: Within an early data release were 65 million to 90 million unique TCRs drawn from HLA-typed donors. Regarding the study as a whole: The study put about 180 TCR beta chains on its list as cytomegalovirus-associated. Later analysis identified a missense DCLRE1C variant that was linked to TCR beta V- and J-gene trimming.

This clonotype originated in a middle-aged man in good health and CMV-seronegative. The sample comprised PBMCs. This chain connects TRBV11-2 to TRBJ1-2; 8 bases align to TRBD1. CDR3 DNA: TGTGCCAGCAGCTTAGTGAGGACAGGGAACTATGGCTACACCTTC. Translation gives CASSLVRTGNYGYTF.